The present T cell receptor beta chain was sequenced within a study of cytomegalovirus exposure and HLA in healthy donors. Study-wide points: There were under 200 TCR beta chains listed as cytomegalovirus-associated.

Trimming took 6 bases from V and 4 from J, leaving 15 bases between them. Germline assignment: CDR1 SNHLY and CDR2 FYNNEI. The CDR3 consists of 14 residues. Repertoires were generated with immunoSEQ multiplex PCR, while TCRdb's copy carries only in-frame clones and drops some. This table has 150,000 to 200,000 clones, 85% appearing once. Regarding this clone: The antigen is not known.

The receptor's source is a man between 18 and 35 years old in good health and CMV-seropositive. The chain carries TRBV2 and TRBJ1-1; D is uncertain. The specimen sequenced was PBMCs. The CDR3 nucleotides read TGTGCCAGCAGAGCCGGAGACCCCGCCACTGAAGCTTTCTTT. It translates to CASRAGDPATEAFF.